The 28 T cell receptor beta chains below come from one sample, sequenced in a study of T cell changes during pregnancy in multiple sclerosis. Sequencing used immunoSEQ multiplex PCR; TCRdb keeps in-frame clones, though not all of them. This sample has approximately 44,000 clones, with just under 95% found just once. The sequencing used CD4+ T cells from peripheral blood mononuclear cells, collected in the third trimester of pregnancy. The receptors derive from a female donor with multiple sclerosis, enrolled in a pregnancy study.

Only one count was recorded for this clone. This chain joins TRBV29-1 and TRBJ2-7, with TRBD1 matching over 8 bases. The V gene's germline CDR1 is SQVTM and CDR2 ANQGSEA. V shed 5 bases, J shed 2 bases, and the junction held 5 bases outside the gene matches. The CDR3 totals 13 residues. CDR3 loop: CSVQTGAPYEQYF. CDR3 nucleotide sequence: TGCAGCGTTCAGACAGGGGCCCCCTACGAGCAGTACTTC.

V usage is TRBV19 and J usage is TRBJ1-1; D perhaps matches TRBD1 (6 bases). This CDR3 contains 13 residues. V lost 4 bases to trimming and J lost 6 bases, with 12 bases between them. Per germline, CDR1 LNHDA and CDR2 SQIVND (reference sequence). The CDR3 region has the DNA TGTGCCAGTAGTAACAGGGCCCGGGCTGAAGCTTTCTTT. Translated, it gives CASSNRARAEAFF.

The chain joins TRBV5-1 to TRBJ2-5; D possibly corresponds to TRBD1 (7 bases). There are 15 residues in the CDR3. The V and J ends lost 4 bases and 5 bases respectively, with 18 bases between them. Germline V gene sequence: CDR1 SGHRS, CDR2 YFSETQ. This CDR3 reads CASSTPGGLGETQYF. The CDR3 bases are TGCGCCAGCAGCACACCAGGGGGACTCGGGGAGACCCAGTACTTC.

The V gene is TRBV6-5, the J gene TRBJ1-5; perhaps TRBD1 as D (6 bases). From germline, CDR1 is MNHEY and CDR2 SVGAGI. The V and J ends lost 6 bases and 5 bases respectively, with 17 bases between them. The CDR3 is made up of 15 amino acids. CDR3 sequence reads: CASSLNRARDQPQHF. The DNA for the CDR3 is TGTGCCAGCAGCCTAAACAGGGCCCGGGATCAGCCCCAGCATTTT.

This chain links TRBV7-2 with TRBJ1-2; D perhaps matches TRBD1 (6 bases). Per the germline V gene, CDR1 is SGHTA and CDR2 is FQGNSA. The CDR3 is made up of 12 amino acids. The ends were cut back, 7 bases at V and 4 bases at J, with 10 bases in the middle. The CDR3 is CASTTGTYGYTF. As DNA, the CDR3 is TGTGCCAGCACCACAGGGACCTATGGCTACACCTTC.

The rearrangement uses TRBV11-2 and TRBJ1-2; 7 bases line up with TRBD1. CDR1 and CDR2 from the germline V gene are SGHAT and FQNNGV. J was trimmed by 10 bases and V by 3 bases; bases with no gene match: 11. The CDR3 loop spans 14 amino acids. CDR3 loop: CASSFRQGLRTYTF. DNA of the CDR3: TGTGCCAGCAGCTTCCGACAGGGCCTACGAACCTACACCTTC.

The sample holds a few counts of this clone. This sequence joins TRBV6-5 and TRBJ1-1; 7 bases are shared with TRBD1. The V and J ends lost 8 bases and 0 bases, in that order; junction bases with no gene match: 3. This CDR3 spans 13 amino acids. Germline V gene sequence: CDR1 MNHEY, CDR2 SVGAGI. CDR3 in amino acids: CASRDSMNTEAFF. The CDR3 coding sequence is TGTGCCAGCCGGGACAGCATGAACACTGAAGCTTTCTTT.

The chain links TRBV4-2 to TRBJ2-7; possibly TRBD1 for D (7 bases). This CDR3 spans 17 amino acids. V was pared by 4 bases and J by 3 bases, with 22 bases between. CDR1 is LGHNA and CDR2 is YNFKEQ in the germline V gene. This chain's CDR3 is CASSLDGGGYASYEQYF. CDR3 nucleotides: TGTGCCAGCAGCCTCGACGGAGGGGGCTATGCTAGCTACGAGCAGTACTTC.

This clone was counted once. The chain employs TRBV5-4 and TRBJ2-5; TRBD2 agrees at 7 bases. The CDR3 is made up of 17 amino acids. Losses at the gene ends were 0 bases for V and 5 bases for J; bases not matched to a gene: 13. Germline values: CDR1 SGHNT, CDR2 YYREEE (reference sequence). The CDR3 reads CASSLGQPQTSRETQYF. CDR3 in DNA: TGTGCCAGCAGCTTGGGGCAGCCGCAGACTAGCAGGGAGACCCAGTACTTC.

The chain combines TRBV2 with TRBJ2-1, with 12 bases lining up with TRBD2. Germline CDR1 reads SNHLY; CDR2 reads FYNNEI. V lost 4 bases to trimming and J lost 15 bases; unmatched junction nucleotides: 7. The CDR3 is made up of 13 amino acids. The CDR3 protein is CASSGRLAGGWFF. The CDR3 DNA is TGTGCCAGCAGTGGTCGCCTAGCGGGAGGGTGGTTCTTC.

The rearrangement uses TRBV7-9 and TRBJ2-7; 7 bases fit TRBD2. Germline V gene sequence: CDR1 SEHNR, CDR2 FQNEAQ (reference sequence). The CDR3 has 12 residues. CDR3 sequence reads: CESRRGSYEQYF. In DNA form, the CDR3 reads TGTGAAAGTCGGCGGGGGTCCTACGAGCAGTACTTC.

This chain connects TRBV4-3 to TRBJ2-2; the match to TRBD1 covers 8 bases. Germline V gives CDR1 LGHNA, CDR2 YSLEER. The CDR3 has 17 residues. Unmatched junction bases numbered 7, after V lost 4 bases and J lost 0 bases. CDR3 amino acids: CASSRELQGANTGELFF. The CDR3 DNA reads as TGCGCCAGCAGCCGAGAGTTACAGGGGGCGAACACCGGGGAGCTGTTTTTT.

The table lists this clone with a few counts. CDR3 DNA: TGTGCCGCCCAGAGCGGGGGTCCTGGGGGGGAGCTGTTTTTT. Translated: CAAQSGGPGGELFF. This chain connects TRBV10-3 to TRBJ2-2; 8 nucleotides line up with TRBD2. Per the germline V gene, CDR1 is ENHRY and CDR2 is SYGVKD. This CDR3 spans 14 amino acids. The V and J ends lost 11 bases and 8 bases, in that order; junction bases with no gene match: 13.

The rearrangement uses TRBV5-5 and TRBJ2-5; 8 nucleotides match TRBD2. V lost 4 bases and J lost 4; bases outside the gene matches: 6. The CDR3 contains 14 residues. The V gene's germline CDR1 is SGHKS and CDR2 YYEKEE (reference sequence). The CDR3 reads CASSHWTSRETQYF. CDR3 bases: TGTGCCAGCAGCCACTGGACTAGCCGAGAGACCCAGTACTTC.

The chain joins TRBV25-1 to TRBJ2-2, with D perhaps matching TRBD1 (5 bases). The CDR3 is 15 amino acids. The germline CDR1 and CDR2 sequences are MGHDK and SYGVNS. The ends were cut back, 1 base at V and 8 bases at J, with 14 bases in the middle. CDR3 amino acids: CASSELVGVKGELFF. In DNA, the CDR3 is TGTGCCAGCAGTGAATTGGTAGGGGTGAAGGGGGAGCTGTTTTTT. Filled out from reference TRBV25-1 and TRBJ2-2, the complete variable domain reads EADIYQTPRYLVIGTGKKITLECSQTMGHDKMYWYQQDPGMELHLIHYSYGVNSTEKGDLSSESTVSRIRTEHFPLTLESARPSHTSQYLCASSELVGVKGELFFGEGSRLTVL.

This chain connects TRBV29-1 to TRBJ2-2, with TRBD2 matching over 8 bases. The J segment lost 6 bases and the V segment lost 8 bases, leaving 11 bases of the junction unmatched. Germline V gene data show CDR1 as SQVTM and CDR2 as ANQGSEA. This CDR3 is 14 amino acids long. The CDR3 region has the DNA TGCAGCTTTAGGGGACTAGTGGGCGCCGGGGAGCTGTTTTTT. As protein: CSFRGLVGAGELFF.

This rearrangement joins TRBV28 to TRBJ1-4, with a weak D call TRBD1 (5 bases). V lost 6 bases and J 3 bases, leaving 11 bases between the germline ends. Germline V gene data show CDR1 as MDHEN and CDR2 as SYDVKM. The length of the CDR3 is 14 residues. CDR3 amino acids: CASSSGGANEKLFF. The CDR3 DNA reads as TGTGCCAGCAGCAGTGGGGGGGCTAATGAAAAACTGTTTTTT.

The V and J genes are TRBV6-5 and TRBJ1-1; weak D call: TRBD1 (5 bases). Deletions cut 0 bases from V and 6 bases from J, with 14 bases between. Germline V gene sequence: CDR1 MNHEY, CDR2 SVGAGI. This CDR3 comprises 15 residues. The CDR3 loop reads CASSYSSRLRAEAFF. The CDR3 DNA sequence: TGTGCCAGCAGTTACTCGAGCAGGCTCAGGGCTGAAGCTTTCTTT.

The J gene is TRBJ1-1, the V gene TRBV6-5; D call uncertain. The CDR3 has 14 residues. V lost 3 bases and J 3 bases, leaving 11 bases between the germline ends. CDR1 is MNHEY, CDR2 SVGAGI, per germline. CDR3 nucleotide sequence: TGTGCCAGCAGTTATCCGGGAGTGGACACTGAAGCTTTCTTT. It encodes CASSYPGVDTEAFF.

This chain uses TRBV6-5 with TRBJ2-3; D is ambiguous. The CDR3 sequence is 13 residues long. The germline gives CDR1 MNHEY, CDR2 SVGAGI. The germline V and J ends were trimmed by 6 bases and 6 bases, with 13 bases remaining between them. CDR3 DNA: TGTGCCAGCAGCGGCCGTACCAGGGATACGCAGTATTTT. Translated: CASSGRTRDTQYF.

The rearrangement joins TRBV7-2 to TRBJ2-1; 15 bases align to TRBD2. The CDR3 has 17 residues. V lost 1 base and J lost 7; bases outside the gene matches: 5. Germline assignment: CDR1 SGHTA and CDR2 FQGNSA. CDR3 in amino acids: CASSLGTSGRALNEQFF. CDR3 DNA: TGTGCCAGCAGCTTAGGGACTAGCGGGAGGGCACTAAATGAGCAGTTCTTC.

This chain joins TRBV18 and TRBJ2-3; D is perhaps TRBD1 (5 bases). Trimming removed 3 bases from V and 1 base from J, with 8 bases in between. This CDR3 is 14 amino acids long. CDR1 KGHSH and CDR2 LQKENI come from the germline V gene. The CDR3 DNA reads as TGTGCCAGCTCACCTCAGGGTCGCACAGATACGCAGTATTTT. This encodes CASSPQGRTDTQYF. Based on the CDR3 plus reference TRBV18 and TRBJ2-3, the full variable domain is NAGVMQNPRHLVRRRGQEARLRCSPMKGHSHVYWYRQLPEEGLKFMVYLQKENIIDESGMPKERFSAEFPKEGPSILRIQQVVRGDSAAYFCASSPQGRTDTQYFGPGTRLTVL.

J is TRBJ2-1 and V is TRBV7-3; 10 positions agree with TRBD2. Germline trimming cut 1 base from V and 8 bases from J; bases unmatched to any gene: 14. Germline CDR1 SGHTA, CDR2 FQGTGA. This CDR3 has 18 residues. The CDR3 DNA follows: TGTGCCAGCAGCTTAAATCCTCCCGTAGCGGGAGGTTTATATGAGCAGTTCTTC. Translation: CASSLNPPVAGGLYEQFF.

This chain connects TRBV18 to TRBJ2-3, with a possible D match to TRBD2 (5 bases). This CDR3 has 16 amino acids. V dropped 1 base and J dropped 1 base, with 12 bases sitting between them. Germline CDR1 KGHSH, CDR2 LQKENI. CDR3: CASSPLSGRGTDTQYF. CDR3 sequence (DNA): TGTGCCAGCTCACCACTAAGTGGGCGGGGCACAGATACGCAGTATTTT.

The chain carries TRBV4-2 and TRBJ2-7; 11 bases map to TRBD2. The trim removed 0 bases at V and 5 bases at J, leaving 3 bases unmatched. CDR3 length: 15 residues. In germline, CDR1 is LGHNA, CDR2 YNFKEQ. CDR3: CASSQEGLAADEQYF. As DNA, the CDR3 is TGTGCCAGCAGCCAAGAGGGACTAGCGGCTGACGAGCAGTACTTC.

The genes are TRBV9 and TRBJ2-7, with a weak D call TRBD1 (5 bases). The CDR3 has 14 amino acids. In germline, CDR1 is SGDLS, CDR2 YYNGEE. The germline V and J ends were trimmed by 4 bases and 3 bases, with 14 bases remaining between them. DNA for the CDR3: TGTGCCAGCAGCCCACAGGCCTCTAGCTACGAGCAGTACTTC. Protein product: CASSPQASSYEQYF.

The chain joins TRBV7-3 to TRBJ1-1, with 8 bases that match TRBD1. V lost 3 bases to trimming and J lost 4 bases; unmatched junction nucleotides: 7. Germline values: CDR1 SGHTA, CDR2 FQGTGA. The CDR3 length is 15 residues. CDR3 sequence reads: CASSLTKQGGTEAFF. CDR3 sequence (DNA): TGTGCCAGCAGCTTGACAAAACAGGGGGGCACTGAAGCTTTCTTT.

This clone has only a few counts. This CDR3 is CASSPQGTEAFF. The CDR3 DNA follows: TGTGCCAGCTCACCTCAGGGGACTGAAGCTTTCTTT. This chain joins TRBV18 and TRBJ1-1, with D possibly TRBD1 on 6 matching bases. Germline V gene sequence: CDR1 KGHSH, CDR2 LQKENI. This CDR3 spans 12 amino acids. Trimming took 3 bases from V and 5 from J, leaving 7 bases between them.